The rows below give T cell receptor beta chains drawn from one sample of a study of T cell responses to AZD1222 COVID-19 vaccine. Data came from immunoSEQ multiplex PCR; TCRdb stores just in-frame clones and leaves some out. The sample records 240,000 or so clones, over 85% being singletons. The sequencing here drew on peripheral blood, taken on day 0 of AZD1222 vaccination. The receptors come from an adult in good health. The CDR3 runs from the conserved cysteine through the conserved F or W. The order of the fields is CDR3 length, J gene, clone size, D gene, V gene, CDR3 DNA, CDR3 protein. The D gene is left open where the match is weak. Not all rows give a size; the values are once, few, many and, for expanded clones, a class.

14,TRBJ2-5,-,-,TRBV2,TGTGCCAGCAGCAGTGACCGGTTTGTTGGGACCCAGTACTTC,CASSSDRFVGTQYF
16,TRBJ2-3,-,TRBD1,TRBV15,TGTGCCACCAGCAGGACGACAGGGCCAGGCACAGATACGCAGTATTTT,CATSRTTGPGTDTQYF
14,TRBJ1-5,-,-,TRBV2,TGTGCCAGCAGTCCGACAGAACTCAATCAGCCCCAGCATTTT,CASSPTELNQPQHF
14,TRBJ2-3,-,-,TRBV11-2,TGTGCCAGCAGCAACCGACAGGGCACAGATACGCAGTATTTT,CASSNRQGTDTQYF
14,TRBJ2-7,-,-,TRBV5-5,TGTGCCAGCAGCTTGGCCAAAGGGTACTACGAGCAGTACTTC,CASSLAKGYYEQYF
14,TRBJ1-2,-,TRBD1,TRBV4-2,TGTGCCAGCAGCCAATTGGACAGGGAGGTCGGCTACACCTTC,CASSQLDREVGYTF
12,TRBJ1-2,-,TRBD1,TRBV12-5,TGTGCTAGTGCCCAGGGGGCTGAGGGCTACACCTTC,CASAQGAEGYTF
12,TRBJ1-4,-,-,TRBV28,TGTGCCAGCAGTGGGGAGAATGAAAAACTGTTTTTT,CASSGENEKLFF
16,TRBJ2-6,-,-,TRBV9,TGTGCCAGCAGCTCGCGACAGCGCTCTGGGGCCAACGTCCTGACTTTC,CASSSRQRSGANVLTF
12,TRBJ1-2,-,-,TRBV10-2,TGCGCCAGCAGTGAGCCGGGGTATGGCTACACCTTC,CASSEPGYGYTF
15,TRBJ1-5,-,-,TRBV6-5,TGTGCCAGCACCCCGGGAGCTAATAGCAATCAGCCCCAGCATTTT,CASTPGANSNQPQHF
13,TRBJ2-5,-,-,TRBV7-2,TGTGCCAGCAGCTCCGGTGGGGGGGAGACCCAGTACTTC,CASSSGGGETQYF
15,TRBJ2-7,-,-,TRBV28,TGTGCCAGCAGTCCTCAGGGGTGGCCCTCCTACGAGCAGTACTTC,CASSPQGWPSYEQYF
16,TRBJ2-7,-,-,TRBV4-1,TGCGCCAGCAGCCAGAGAACAATGACAGGTACCTACGAGCAGTACTTC,CASSQRTMTGTYEQYF
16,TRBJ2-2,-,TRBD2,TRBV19,TGTGCCAGTAGTATTGGTAGCGGGGGGAACACCGGGGAGCTGTTTTTT,CASSIGSGGNTGELFF
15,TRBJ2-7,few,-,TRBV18,TGTGCCAGCTCACCACCGCCGGATTCAAACTACGAGCAGTACTTC,CASSPPPDSNYEQYF
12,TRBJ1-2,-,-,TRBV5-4,TGTGCCAGCAGCTCAACAGGGTATGGCTACACCTTC,CASSSTGYGYTF
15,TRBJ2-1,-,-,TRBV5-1,TGCGCCAGCAGCCCTGCTAGCGACTTTTACAATGAGCAGTTCTTC,CASSPASDFYNEQFF
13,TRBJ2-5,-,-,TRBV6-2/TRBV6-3,TGTGCCAGCAGTCGCCGGGTCCAAGAGACCCAGTACTTC,CASSRRVQETQYF
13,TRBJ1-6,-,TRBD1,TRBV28,TGTGCCAGCAGCCGACAGGGTAGTTCACCCCTCCACTTT,CASSRQGSSPLHF
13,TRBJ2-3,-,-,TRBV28,TGTGCCAGCAGTCCCCTGGACACAGATACGCAGTATTTT,CASSPLDTDTQYF
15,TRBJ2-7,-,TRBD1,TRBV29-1,TGCAGCGTTGAAGGTGCAACAGGGGGTCCCTACGAGCAGTACTTC,CSVEGATGGPYEQYF
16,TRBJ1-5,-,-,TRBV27,TGTGCCAGCAGTTTATCGTTCGGGGGGGTCAATCAGCCCCAGCATTTT,CASSLSFGGVNQPQHF
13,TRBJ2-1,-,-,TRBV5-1,TGCGCCAGCAATTCCGGTACCTACAATGAGCAGTTCTTC,CASNSGTYNEQFF
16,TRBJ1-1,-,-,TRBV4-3,TGCGCCAGCAGCCAAGTAACAGGAGGGGAGAACACTGAAGCTTTCTTT,CASSQVTGGENTEAFF
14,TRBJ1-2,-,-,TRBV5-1,TGCGCCAGCAGCTTGGACGTGGCAAACTATGGCTACACCTTC,CASSLDVANYGYTF
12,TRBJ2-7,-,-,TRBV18,TGTGCCAGCTCACCCCGGGAAGGCGAGCAGTACTTC,CASSPREGEQYF
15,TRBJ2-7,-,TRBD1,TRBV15,TGTGCCACCAGCAGAGAGGGACAGGGGTCATACGAGCAGTACTTC,CATSREGQGSYEQYF
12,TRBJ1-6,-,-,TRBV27,TGTGCCAGCAGTTTGGGCAATTCACCCCTCCACTTT,CASSLGNSPLHF
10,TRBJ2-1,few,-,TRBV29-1,TGCAGCGCCGGGTCCAATGAGCAGTTCTTC,CSAGSNEQFF
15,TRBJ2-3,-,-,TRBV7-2,TGTGCCAGCAGCTTAGCGCTGGCAGGAACAGATACGCAGTATTTT,CASSLALAGTDTQYF
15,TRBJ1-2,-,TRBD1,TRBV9,TGTGCCAGCAGCGTAGCTTTGGACAGGGACTATGGCTACACCTTC,CASSVALDRDYGYTF
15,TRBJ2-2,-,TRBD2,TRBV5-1,TGCGCCAGCAGCTTAATCGGGAGGCCCACCGGGGAGCTGTTTTTT,CASSLIGRPTGELFF
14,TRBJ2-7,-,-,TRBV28,TGTGCCAGCAGTATGGCTAGCGAAATCTACGAGCAGTACTTC,CASSMASEIYEQYF
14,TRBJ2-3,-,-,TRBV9,TGTGCCAGCAGCGTTAGTCCGGACACAGATACGCAGTATTTT,CASSVSPDTDTQYF
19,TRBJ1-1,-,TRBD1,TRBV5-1,TGCGCCAGCAGCTCCGCTCCACCAGGGGGCAGGGGATCTGGCACTGAAGCTTTCTTT,CASSSAPPGGRGSGTEAFF
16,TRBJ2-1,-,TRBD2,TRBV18,TGTGCCAGCTCTCGGAGAGCGGGAGGGGCCTACAATGAGCAGTTCTTC,CASSRRAGGAYNEQFF
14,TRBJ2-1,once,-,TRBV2,TGTGCCAGCAGTGAAACAGTCGCCTACAATGAGCAGTTCTTC,CASSETVAYNEQFF
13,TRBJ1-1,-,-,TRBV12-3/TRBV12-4,TGTGCCAGCAGTGCCCTCCAGAACACTGAAGCTTTCTTT,CASSALQNTEAFF
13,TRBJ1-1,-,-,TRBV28,TGTGCCAGCATCCGGGCCCAAACCACTGAAGCTTTCTTT,CASIRAQTTEAFF
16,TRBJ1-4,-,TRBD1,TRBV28,TGTGCCAGCAGTTTACTCCCGGGACAGGGGAATGAAAAACTGTTTTTT,CASSLLPGQGNEKLFF
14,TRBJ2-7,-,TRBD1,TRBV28,TGTGCCAGCAGTCCCGTGGACAGGGGGAGCGAGCAGTACTTC,CASSPVDRGSEQYF
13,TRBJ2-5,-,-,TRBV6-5,TGTGCCAGCAGATCGGGACTCAGAGAGACCCAGTACTTC,CASRSGLRETQYF
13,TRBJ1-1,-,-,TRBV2,TGTGCCAGCAGTGGTGTTACCAACACTGAAGCTTTCTTT,CASSGVTNTEAFF
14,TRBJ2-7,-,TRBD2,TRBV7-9,TGTGCCAGCAGCCTAGTAGAGCGGGGGTACGAGCAGTACTTC,CASSLVERGYEQYF
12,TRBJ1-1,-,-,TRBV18,TGTGCCAGCTCGCCACAGAACACTGAAGCTTTCTTT,CASSPQNTEAFF
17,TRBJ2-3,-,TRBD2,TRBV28,TGTGCCAGCAGTCCCCGGGACTACCCTATGGGTCCAGATACGCAGTATTTT,CASSPRDYPMGPDTQYF
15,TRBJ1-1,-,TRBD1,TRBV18,TGTGCCAGCTCAACCCAGGGGGCGCCGGGCACTGAAGCTTTCTTT,CASSTQGAPGTEAFF